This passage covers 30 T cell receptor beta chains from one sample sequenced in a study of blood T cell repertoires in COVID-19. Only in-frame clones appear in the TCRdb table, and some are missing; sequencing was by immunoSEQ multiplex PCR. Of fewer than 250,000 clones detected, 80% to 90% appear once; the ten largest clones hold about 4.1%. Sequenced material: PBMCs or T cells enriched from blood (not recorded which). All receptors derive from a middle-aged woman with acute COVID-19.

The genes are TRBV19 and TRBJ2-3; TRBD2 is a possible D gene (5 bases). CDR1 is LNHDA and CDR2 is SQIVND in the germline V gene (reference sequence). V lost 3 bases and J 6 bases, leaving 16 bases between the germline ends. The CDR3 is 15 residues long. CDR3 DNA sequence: TGTGCCAGTAGTATCACCTCGTCCCGGAGGGATACGCAGTATTTT. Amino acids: CASSITSSRRDTQYF.

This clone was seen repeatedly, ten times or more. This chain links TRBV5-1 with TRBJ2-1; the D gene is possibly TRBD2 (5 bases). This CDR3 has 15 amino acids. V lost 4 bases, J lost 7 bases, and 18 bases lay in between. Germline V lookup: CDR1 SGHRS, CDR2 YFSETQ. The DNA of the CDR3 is TGCGCCAGCAGCCTCGAGATAAGCGGAGGTAATGAGCAGTTCTTC. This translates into CASSLEISGGNEQFF.

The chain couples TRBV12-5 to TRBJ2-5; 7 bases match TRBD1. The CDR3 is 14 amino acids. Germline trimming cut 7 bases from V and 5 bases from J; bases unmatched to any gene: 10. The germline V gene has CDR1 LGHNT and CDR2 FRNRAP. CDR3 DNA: TGTGCTAGTGCCCCGAGGGGGCAGGGCGAGACCCAGTACTTC. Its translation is CASAPRGQGETQYF.

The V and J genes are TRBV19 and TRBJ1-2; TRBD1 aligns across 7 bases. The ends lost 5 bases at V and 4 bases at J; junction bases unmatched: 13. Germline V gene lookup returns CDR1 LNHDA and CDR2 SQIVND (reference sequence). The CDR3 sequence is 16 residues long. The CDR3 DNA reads TGTGCCAGTAGTGCCCTTTGGCAGGGGGACCGCTATGGCTACACCTTC. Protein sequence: CASSALWQGDRYGYTF.

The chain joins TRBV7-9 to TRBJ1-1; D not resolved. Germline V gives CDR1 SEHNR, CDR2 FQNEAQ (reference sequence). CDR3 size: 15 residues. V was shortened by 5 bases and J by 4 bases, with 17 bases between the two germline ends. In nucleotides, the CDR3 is TGTGCCAGCAGCCCGTACCACCCTCGGGGCACTGAAGCTTTCTTT. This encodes CASSPYHPRGTEAFF.

The CDR3 sequence is CASSLFLADTDTQYF. For the CDR3, the DNA is TGTGCCAGCAGCTTATTCCTAGCGGACACAGATACGCAGTATTTT. This sequence joins TRBV7-8 and TRBJ2-3; 7 positions match TRBD2. Germline V gene sequence: CDR1 SGHVS, CDR2 FQNEAQ. The length of the CDR3 is 15 residues. J was trimmed by 2 bases and V by 2 bases; bases with no gene match: 4.

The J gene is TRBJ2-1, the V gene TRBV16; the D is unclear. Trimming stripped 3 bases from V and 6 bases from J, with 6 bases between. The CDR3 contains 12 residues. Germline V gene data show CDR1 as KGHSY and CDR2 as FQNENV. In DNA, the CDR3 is TGTGCCAGCAGCCACTTTTCCAATGAGCAGTTCTTC. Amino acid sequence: CASSHFSNEQFF.

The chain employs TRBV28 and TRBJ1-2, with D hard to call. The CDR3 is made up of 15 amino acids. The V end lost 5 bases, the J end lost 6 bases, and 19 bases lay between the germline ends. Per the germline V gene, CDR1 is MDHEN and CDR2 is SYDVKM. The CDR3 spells CASSPSLYEVHGYTF. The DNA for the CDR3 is TGTGCCAGCAGTCCTTCCCTATATGAGGTGCATGGCTACACCTTC.

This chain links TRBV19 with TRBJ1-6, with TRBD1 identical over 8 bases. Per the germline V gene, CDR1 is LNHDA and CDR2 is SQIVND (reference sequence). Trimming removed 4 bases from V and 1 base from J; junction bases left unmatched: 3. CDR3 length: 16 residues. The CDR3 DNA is TGTGCCAGTAGTAGCTGGACAGGGTCCTATAATTCACCCCTCCACTTT. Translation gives CASSSWTGSYNSPLHF.

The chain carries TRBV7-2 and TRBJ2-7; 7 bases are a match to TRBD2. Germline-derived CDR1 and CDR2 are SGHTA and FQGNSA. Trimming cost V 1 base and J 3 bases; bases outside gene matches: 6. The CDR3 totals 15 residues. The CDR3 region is CASSLGAGAGYEQYF. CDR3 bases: TGTGCCAGCAGCTTAGGGGCGGGAGCGGGCTACGAGCAGTACTTC. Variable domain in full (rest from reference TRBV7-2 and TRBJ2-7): GAGVSQSPSNKVTEKGKDVELRCDPISGHTALYWYRQSLGQGLEFLIYFQGNSAPDKSGLPSDRFSAERTGGSVSTLTIQRTQQEDSAVYLCASSLGAGAGYEQYFGPGTRLTVT.

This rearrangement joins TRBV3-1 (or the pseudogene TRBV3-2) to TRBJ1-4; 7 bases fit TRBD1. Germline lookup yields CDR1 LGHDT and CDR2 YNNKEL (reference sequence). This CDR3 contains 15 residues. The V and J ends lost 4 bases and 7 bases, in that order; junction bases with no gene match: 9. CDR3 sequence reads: CASSLYRGVGEKLFF. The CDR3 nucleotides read TGTGCCAGCAGCCTTTACAGGGGAGTGGGTGAAAAACTGTTTTTT.

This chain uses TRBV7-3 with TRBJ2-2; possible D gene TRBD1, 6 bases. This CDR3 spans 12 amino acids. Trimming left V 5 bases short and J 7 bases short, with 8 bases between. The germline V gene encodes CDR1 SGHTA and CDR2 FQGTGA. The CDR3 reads CASSPQGGELFF. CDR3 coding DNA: TGTGCCAGCAGCCCACAGGGCGGGGAGCTGTTTTTT.

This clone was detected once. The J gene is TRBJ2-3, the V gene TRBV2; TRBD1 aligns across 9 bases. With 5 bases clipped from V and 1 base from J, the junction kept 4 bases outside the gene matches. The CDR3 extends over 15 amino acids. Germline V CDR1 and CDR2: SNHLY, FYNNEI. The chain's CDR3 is CASSLQGAGTDTQYF. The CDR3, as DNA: TGTGCCAGCAGTTTACAGGGGGCCGGCACAGATACGCAGTATTTT. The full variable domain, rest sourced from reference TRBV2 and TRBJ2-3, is EPEVTQTPSHQVTQMGQEVILRCVPISNHLYFYWYRQILGQKVEFLVSFYNNEISEKSEIFDDQFSVERPDGSNFTLKIRSTKLEDSAMYFCASSLQGAGTDTQYFGPGTRLTVL.

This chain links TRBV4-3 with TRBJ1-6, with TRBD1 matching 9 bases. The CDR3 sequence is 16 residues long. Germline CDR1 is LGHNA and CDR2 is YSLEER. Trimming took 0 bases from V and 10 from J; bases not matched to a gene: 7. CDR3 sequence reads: CASSQEPTGGRSPLHF. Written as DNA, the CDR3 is TGCGCCAGCAGCCAAGAGCCAACAGGGGGCCGGTCACCCCTCCACTTT.

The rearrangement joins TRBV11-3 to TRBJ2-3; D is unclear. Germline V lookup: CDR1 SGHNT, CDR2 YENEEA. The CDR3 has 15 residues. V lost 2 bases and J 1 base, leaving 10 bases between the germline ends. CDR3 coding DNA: TGTGCCAGCAGCTTATATGTGAGCGGCACAGATACGCAGTATTTT. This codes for CASSLYVSGTDTQYF.

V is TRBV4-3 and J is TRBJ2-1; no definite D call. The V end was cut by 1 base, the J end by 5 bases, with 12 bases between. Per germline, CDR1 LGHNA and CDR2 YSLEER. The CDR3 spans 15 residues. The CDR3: CASSQGQRLNNEQFF. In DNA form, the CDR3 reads TGCGCCAGCAGCCAAGGTCAGCGTCTTAACAATGAGCAGTTCTTC.

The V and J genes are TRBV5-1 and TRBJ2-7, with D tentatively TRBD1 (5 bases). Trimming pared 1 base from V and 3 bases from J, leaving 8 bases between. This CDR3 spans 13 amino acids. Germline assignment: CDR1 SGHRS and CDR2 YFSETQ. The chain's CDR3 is CASSLLGDYEQYF. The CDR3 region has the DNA TGCGCCAGCAGCTTGCTAGGGGACTACGAGCAGTACTTC. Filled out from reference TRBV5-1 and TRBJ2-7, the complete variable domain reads KAGVTQTPRYLIKTRGQQVTLSCSPISGHRSVSWYQQTPGQGLQFLFEYFSETQRNKGNFPGRFSGRQFSNSRSEMNVSTLELGDSALYLCASSLLGDYEQYFGPGTRLTVT.

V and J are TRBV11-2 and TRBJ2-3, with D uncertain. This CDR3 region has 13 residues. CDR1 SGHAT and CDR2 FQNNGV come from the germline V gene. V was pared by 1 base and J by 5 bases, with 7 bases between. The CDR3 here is CASSLGQEDTQYF. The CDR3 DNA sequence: TGTGCCAGCAGCTTAGGCCAGGAAGATACGCAGTATTTT.

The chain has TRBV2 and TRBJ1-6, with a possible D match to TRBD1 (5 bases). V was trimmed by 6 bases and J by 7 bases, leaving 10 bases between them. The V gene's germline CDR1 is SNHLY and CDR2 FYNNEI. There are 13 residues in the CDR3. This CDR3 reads CASSISGNSPLHF. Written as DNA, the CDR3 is TGTGCCAGCAGCATATCAGGGAATTCACCCCTCCACTTT.

The CDR3 region is CASSHAGTGNAYGYTF. For the CDR3, the DNA is TGCGCCAGCAGCCATGCCGGGACAGGGAATGCCTATGGCTACACCTTC. The V call is TRBV4-3, the J call TRBJ1-2, with 9 bases that match TRBD1. This CDR3 region has 16 residues. CDR1 LGHNA and CDR2 YSLEER come from the germline V gene. V lost 3 bases to trimming and J lost 4 bases; unmatched junction nucleotides: 9.

DNA of the CDR3: TGTGCCAGCAGCCATATATCCAGCGGGAGTCTCAACACCGGGGAGCTGTTTTTT. Encoded protein: CASSHISSGSLNTGELFF. The rearrangement joins TRBV11-2 to TRBJ2-2; 8 positions agree with TRBD2. J gave up 2 bases and V 5 bases, and 13 bases lay outside the gene matches. CDR1 SGHAT and CDR2 FQNNGV come from the germline V gene. The CDR3 contains 18 residues.

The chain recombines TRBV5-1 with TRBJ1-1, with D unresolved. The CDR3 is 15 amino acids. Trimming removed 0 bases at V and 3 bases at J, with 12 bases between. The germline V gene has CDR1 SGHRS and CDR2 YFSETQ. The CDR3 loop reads CASSLVWTGDTEAFF. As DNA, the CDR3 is TGCGCCAGCAGCTTGGTGTGGACCGGGGACACTGAAGCTTTCTTT.

The CDR3 reads CASSTRQGSRGYTF. CDR3 nucleotides: TGTGCCAGCAGCACACGCCAGGGGTCTAGGGGCTACACCTTC. The chain uses TRBV7-2 and TRBJ1-2; a possible D gene is TRBD1 (6 bases). Germline CDR1 reads SGHTA; CDR2 reads FQGNSA. This CDR3 spans 14 amino acids. V was cut by 5 bases and J by 8 bases, with 18 bases left in between.

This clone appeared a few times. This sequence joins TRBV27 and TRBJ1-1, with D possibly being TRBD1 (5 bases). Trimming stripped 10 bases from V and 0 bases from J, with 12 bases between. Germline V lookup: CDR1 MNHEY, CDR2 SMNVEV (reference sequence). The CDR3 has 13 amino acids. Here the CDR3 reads CATVGALNTEAFF. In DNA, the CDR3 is TGTGCCACCGTAGGGGCACTGAACACTGAAGCTTTCTTT.

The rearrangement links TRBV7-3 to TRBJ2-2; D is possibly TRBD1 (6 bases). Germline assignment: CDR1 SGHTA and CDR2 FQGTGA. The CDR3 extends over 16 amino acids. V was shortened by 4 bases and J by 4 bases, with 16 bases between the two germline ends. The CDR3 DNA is TGTGCCAGCAGCTCTGCCCCCGGGACATCCACCGGGGAGCTGTTTTTT. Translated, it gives CASSSAPGTSTGELFF.

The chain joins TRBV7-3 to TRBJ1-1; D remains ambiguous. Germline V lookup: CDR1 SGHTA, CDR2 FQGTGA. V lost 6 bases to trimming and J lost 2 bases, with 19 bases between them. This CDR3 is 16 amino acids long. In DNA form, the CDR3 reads TGTGCCAGCAGGCCTCCCCCTATTTGTTTTAACACTGAAGCTTTCTTT. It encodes CASRPPPICFNTEAFF.

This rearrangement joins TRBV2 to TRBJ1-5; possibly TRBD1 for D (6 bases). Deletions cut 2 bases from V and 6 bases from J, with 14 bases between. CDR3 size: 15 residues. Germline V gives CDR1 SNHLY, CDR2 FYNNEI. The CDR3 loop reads CASSESQARGQPQHF. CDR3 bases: TGTGCCAGCAGTGAATCGCAGGCCAGGGGTCAGCCCCAGCATTTT.

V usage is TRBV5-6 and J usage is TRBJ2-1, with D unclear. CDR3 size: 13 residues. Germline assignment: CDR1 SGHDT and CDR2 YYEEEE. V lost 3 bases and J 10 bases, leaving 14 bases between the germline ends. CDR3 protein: CASSSFLEQEQFF. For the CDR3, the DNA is TGTGCCAGCAGCTCGTTCTTGGAGCAGGAGCAGTTCTTC. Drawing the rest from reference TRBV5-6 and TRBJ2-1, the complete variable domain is DAGVTQSPTHLIKTRGQQVTLRCSPKSGHDTVSWYQQALGQGPQFIFQYYEEEERQRGNFPDRFSGHQFPNYSSELNVNALLLGDSALYLCASSSFLEQEQFFGPGTRLTVL.

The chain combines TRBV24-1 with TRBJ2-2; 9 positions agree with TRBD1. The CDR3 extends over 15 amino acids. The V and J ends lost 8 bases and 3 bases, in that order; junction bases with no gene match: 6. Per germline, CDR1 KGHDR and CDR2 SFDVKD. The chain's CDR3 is CATKSGTGYTGELFF. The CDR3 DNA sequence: TGTGCCACCAAGTCCGGGACAGGGTACACCGGGGAGCTGTTTTTT.

The chain's CDR3 is CASSLTRDKGGETQYF. The CDR3 DNA sequence: TGTGCCAGCAGCTTAACTCGGGACAAAGGAGGAGAGACCCAGTACTTC. The chain combines TRBV7-2 with TRBJ2-5, with D possibly matching TRBD1 (6 bases). This CDR3 has 16 residues. CDR1 is SGHTA and CDR2 is FQGNSA in the germline V gene. Trimming took 2 bases from V and 4 from J, leaving 17 bases between them.